The present T cell receptor beta chain was sequenced within a study of OX40 agonist ivuxolimab in advanced cancers. For context, the study as a whole: Ivuxolimab, which targeted the costimulatory receptor OX40 (CD134), was an agonistic, fully human IgG2 monoclonal antibody. Of the approximately 54 dose-escalation patients, hepatocellular carcinoma was present in approximately 20, melanoma in roughly 15, renal cell carcinoma in 9 and head and neck cancer in 9. Peripheral TCRbeta sequencing aimed to test whether ivuxolimab altered TCR sequence diversity and caused clonal T-cell expansion. Partial responses occurred in three dose-escalation patients, of whom one had hepatocellular carcinoma and two had cutaneous melanoma. Prior anti-PD-1, anti-PD-L1 or anti-CTLA-4 therapy was permitted, and 35% to 40% of dose-escalation patients had received checkpoint inhibitors. Intravenous ivuxolimab was administered to patients every 2 weeks at six dose levels: 0.01, 0.1, 0.3, 1.5, 3 and 10 mg/kg. In the dose-escalation cohort, around 80% of patients were male, and the mean age was 60 years with a range of about 23 to 79. The monotherapy dose-escalation portion (N of about 50 patients) of the phase I ivuxolimab trial is reported in the paper. Overall study results and their limits: In partial responders in the 0.1-3.0 mg/kg groups, normalized peripheral clonal expansion was found to be among the lowest, especially among CD8+ T cells. Low levels of normalized T-cell clonal expansion were also seen in some nonresponding patients. At doses of 0.1 to 3.0 mg/kg, clonal expansion of both CD4+ and CD8+ blood T cells was observed from baseline to week 6. After ivuxolimab, expanded clones were on average more numerous among CD8+ T cells than among CD4+ T cells. The antigen specificity of the clonally expanded peripheral T cells was not determined.

Genomic DNA was isolated from the sorted cells so that the TCRbeta CDR3 region could be sequenced. TCRbeta CDR3 regions were sequenced using the immunoSEQ Assay. TCRdb obtained this table from immuneACCESS and retained in-frame rearrangements with V and J assigned. These tables miss some clones; where compared with another copy, unresolved V genes account for less than half of the shortfall, and the remainder is unexplained. Counted in this sample were about 46,000 clones; about 90% of them appeared once. 10% to 15% of the sample belongs to the ten largest clones. The trial excluded patients who had a history of autoimmune disease or who were on systemic immunosuppression. Peripheral blood for TCR sequencing was collected from all dose cohorts at baseline, on cycle 4 day 1, and on cycle 7 day 1. The samples were taken from a phase I, first-in-human, multicenter, open-label dose-escalation trial of ivuxolimab. Adults with locally advanced or metastatic head and neck squamous cell, hepatocellular, melanoma or renal cell carcinoma were enrolled in the trial. Before TCR sequencing, CD4+ T cells and CD8+ T cells were sorted from peripheral blood as separate populations.

Comment on this clone: The antigen it binds to is not known. It has no much larger one-base neighbor in the sample; base qualities were not kept.

The origin of this receptor is an adult with an advanced solid tumor such as melanoma, head and neck, liver or kidney cancer. The specimen was CD4+ or CD8+ T cells sorted from blood, collected in a trial of the OX40 agonist ivuxolimab.

CDR3 loop: CASSPQGDGRDIQYF. The nucleotide sequence is TGCGCCAGCAGCCCCCAGGGGGACGGGAGGGACATTCAGTACTTC. The rearranged segments are TRBV4-1 and TRBJ2-4; a tentative D call is TRBD2 (8 bases match). Trimming removed 4 bases from V and 8 bases from J, leaving 18 bases between the germline ends. The CDR3 covers 15 residues, taking in both the cysteine and the phenylalanine. Only the CDR3 region is kept as DNA, spanning 45 bases read in frame from base 1. Looking up the germline V gene yields CDR1 MGHRA and CDR2 YSYEKL.